What follows are 16 T cell receptor beta chains derived from one specimen sequenced in a study of shared clonotypes between healthy human individuals. The protocol was immunoSEQ multiplex PCR, while the TCRdb copy is restricted to in-frame clones and leaves out a portion. The data show almost 750,000 clones, around 77% seen once. The material sequenced was memory CD4+ T cells sorted from blood. The subset denotes: CD45RA-negative fraction. Receptors were obtained from a woman in her 30s in good health.

V and J are TRBV6-1 and TRBJ1-1; 9 bases map to TRBD1. The V segment lost 2 bases and the J segment 4 bases; nucleotides outside the gene matches: 8. CDR3 length: 16 amino acids. The germline gives CDR1 MNHNS, CDR2 SASEGT. CDR3 sequence: CASSEPGQGGGTEAFF. As DNA, the CDR3 is TGTGCCAGCAGTGAACCGGGACAGGGCGGGGGCACTGAAGCTTTCTTT.

The J gene is TRBJ1-1, the V gene TRBV6-1; 11 bases agree with TRBD1. V dropped 8 bases and J dropped 4; count of bases not matched to a gene: 3. CDR1 MNHNS and CDR2 SASEGT come from the germline V gene. This CDR3 is 13 amino acids long. The CDR3, as DNA: TGTGCCAGCGGGACAGGGGGTGGCACTGAAGCTTTCTTT. Translating gives CASGTGGGTEAFF.

This clone has just a few counts. This chain joins TRBV10-3 and TRBJ2-1; weak D call: TRBD2 (5 bases). Germline V CDR1 and CDR2: ENHRY, SYGVKD. With 3 bases removed from V and 6 bases from J, the gap between germline ends came to 6 bases. The length of the CDR3 is 12 residues. The DNA for the CDR3 is TGTGCCATCAGTGAAGAGGGCAATGAGCAGTTCTTC. Amino acid sequence: CAISEEGNEQFF.

V usage is TRBV4-1 and J usage is TRBJ1-1; D is ambiguous. Germline lookup yields CDR1 MGHRA and CDR2 YSYEKL. The ends were cut back, 3 bases at V and 3 bases at J, with 8 bases in the middle. The CDR3 length is 13 residues. The DNA of the CDR3 is TGCGCCAGCAGCCAGCGGCCCTACACTGAAGCTTTCTTT. Its translation: CASSQRPYTEAFF.

This chain uses TRBV6-1 with TRBJ2-7; 9 nucleotides agree with TRBD2. The length of the CDR3 is 16 residues. Trimming at V came to 4 bases and at J to 3 bases, leaving 10 bases not matched to a gene. Germline CDR1 and CDR2: MNHNS and SASEGT. The DNA of the CDR3 is TGTGCCAGCAGTGCCTCCGGGACTAGCCCATTCTACGAGCAGTACTTC. Its protein product is CASSASGTSPFYEQYF.

The chain has TRBV7-9 and TRBJ1-4; 7 nucleotides line up with TRBD1. V dropped 4 bases and J dropped 0; count of bases not matched to a gene: 11. CDR1 SEHNR and CDR2 FQNEAQ come from the germline V gene (reference sequence). This CDR3 has 18 residues. CDR3 protein: CASSSQGGAGSTNEKLFF. The CDR3, as DNA: TGTGCCAGCAGCTCCCAGGGGGGGGCTGGGTCAACTAATGAAAAACTGTTTTTT.

Comment on this clone: A far larger clone differs by one base, so this is likely a read error. The chain employs TRBV19 and TRBJ1-5; TRBD1 might be the D (5 bases). CDR3 length: 16 amino acids. Germline V gene sequence: CDR1 LNHDA, CDR2 SQIVND (reference sequence). CDR3: CAGSISRDQVNQPQHF. As DNA, the CDR3 is TGTGCCGGTAGTATATCCCGGGACCAGGTCAATCAGCCCCAGCATTTT.

V and J are TRBV28 and TRBJ1-2, with D unclear. V lost 4 bases to trimming and J lost 7 bases, with 16 bases between them. This CDR3 has 14 residues. Germline V CDR1 and CDR2: MDHEN, SYDVKM. The DNA of the CDR3 is TGTGCCAGCAGTTCCATGACCGGGGTCGGTGGCTACACCTTC. This codes for CASSSMTGVGGYTF.

This clone appeared once. The chain carries TRBV5-8 and TRBJ1-2; no firm D call. The CDR3 spans 14 residues. Germline-derived CDR1 and CDR2 are SGHTS and YDEGEE. Trimming removed 5 bases from V and 3 bases from J, with 14 bases in between. CDR3 region: CASSGRSLDYGYTF. The CDR3 DNA follows: TGTGCCAGCAGTGGACGGTCTCTGGACTATGGCTACACCTTC.

This rearrangement joins TRBV11-2 to TRBJ2-5; D call uncertain. The germline V gene encodes CDR1 SGHAT and CDR2 FQNNGV. V shed 1 base and J shed 5 bases, with 11 bases lying between them. The CDR3 extends over 14 amino acids. The CDR3 sequence: CASSLGGTRETQYF. CDR3 nucleotide sequence: TGTGCCAGCAGCTTAGGGGGAACTCGGGAGACCCAGTACTTC.

The chain joins TRBV5-4 to TRBJ2-3; 9 bases agree with TRBD1. Per germline, CDR1 SGHNT and CDR2 YYREEE (reference sequence). V lost 2 bases to trimming and J lost 2 bases; unmatched junction nucleotides: 6. The CDR3 is 16 amino acids. The CDR3 coding sequence is TGTGCCAGCAGCTTCCCCGGGACAGGGATCACAGATACGCAGTATTTT. Encoded protein: CASSFPGTGITDTQYF.

The V gene is TRBV7-9, the J gene TRBJ1-5; no clear D. Per the germline V gene, CDR1 is SEHNR and CDR2 is FQNEAQ (reference sequence). The CDR3 has 15 amino acids. Trimming took off 1 base at V and 1 base at J, with 8 bases between the two ends. CDR3 amino acids: CASSLDTLSNQPQHF. The CDR3 DNA is TGTGCCAGCAGCTTAGACACCTTAAGCAATCAGCCCCAGCATTTT.

This chain links TRBV27 with TRBJ1-5; D gene unclear. V was pared by 0 bases and J by 0 bases, with 6 bases between. This CDR3 is built from 15 residues. Germline V gives CDR1 MNHEY, CDR2 SMNVEV (reference sequence). The CDR3 loop is CASSLSGLSNQPQHF. In DNA form, the CDR3 reads TGTGCCAGCAGTTTATCCGGGCTTAGCAATCAGCCCCAGCATTTT.

The V gene is TRBV7-7, the J gene TRBJ2-3; no clear D gene. The CDR3 extends over 14 amino acids. Trimming left V 5 bases short and J 2 bases short, with 11 bases between. Germline V gene data show CDR1 as SSHAT and CDR2 as FNYEAQ (reference sequence). The CDR3: CASSPQVTTDTQYF. CDR3 DNA sequence: TGTGCCAGCAGCCCCCAAGTTACCACAGATACGCAGTATTTT. Complete variable domain (other parts from reference TRBV7-7 and TRBJ2-3): GAGVSQSPRYKVTKRGQDVTLRCDPISSHATLYWYQQALGQGPEFLTYFNYEAQPDKSGLPSDRFSAERPEGSISTLTIQRTEQRDSAMYRCASSPQVTTDTQYFGPGTRLTVL.

The chain links TRBV30 to TRBJ2-5, with D tentatively TRBD2 (5 bases). The CDR3 runs to 14 residues. V lost 0 bases and J 7 bases, leaving 15 bases between the germline ends. Germline V CDR1 and CDR2: GTSNPN, SVGIG (reference sequence). CDR3 residues: CAWSVRGAAGTQYF. The DNA of the CDR3 is TGTGCCTGGAGTGTACGGGGAGCTGCGGGGACCCAGTACTTC. Combining the CDR3 with reference TRBV30 and TRBJ2-5 gives the whole variable domain SQTIHQWPATLVQPVGSPLSLECTVEGTSNPNLYWYRQAAGRGLQLLFYSVGIGQISSEVPQNLSASRPQDRQFILSSKKLLLSDSGFYLCAWSVRGAAGTQYFGPGTRLLVL.

The chain is built from TRBV28 and TRBJ2-7, with D possibly matching TRBD1 (6 bases). Germline CDR1 is MDHEN and CDR2 is SYDVKM. The V end was cut by 6 bases, the J end by 5 bases, with 26 bases between. The CDR3 totals 17 residues. The CDR3 region has the DNA TGTGCCAGCAGCACCAATATGGGGGCCGGAGAATCAGACGAGCAGTACTTC. Translated, it gives CASSTNMGAGESDEQYF.